Shown below are 9 T cell receptor beta chains from a single sample sequenced in a study of blood T cell repertoires in COVID-19. The assay was immunoSEQ multiplex PCR, and TCRdb's table has in-frame clones only and misses some. Among 150,000 or so clones listed, 91% were seen once. The sequenced material came from peripheral blood. All receptors derive from a man between 50 and 59 years old with acute or convalescent COVID-19.

The CDR3 loop is CASSIYKGAYDTQYF. CDR3 nucleotide sequence: TGTGCCAGTAGTATTTATAAGGGGGCATACGATACGCAGTATTTT. The rearrangement joins TRBV19 to TRBJ2-3; 7 nucleotides line up with TRBD1. The CDR3 has 15 residues. Germline CDR1 LNHDA, CDR2 SQIVND (reference sequence). V lost 3 bases to trimming and J lost 6 bases; unmatched junction nucleotides: 9.

The rearrangement links TRBV10-2 to TRBJ2-5, with TRBD2 identical over 14 bases. V shed 6 bases and J 4 bases; nucleotides not matched to a gene: 7. Per the germline V gene, CDR1 is WSHSY and CDR2 is SAAADI. The CDR3 sequence is 16 residues long. The CDR3 reads CASRETGTSGGETQYF. The CDR3 bases are TGCGCCAGCAGAGAAACCGGGACTAGCGGGGGAGAGACCCAGTACTTC.

The J gene is TRBJ2-7, the V gene TRBV4-2; D gene unclear. In germline, CDR1 is LGHNA, CDR2 YNFKEQ. Trimming stripped 4 bases from V and 0 bases from J, with 7 bases between. The CDR3 loop spans 13 amino acids. CDR3 DNA sequence: TGTGCCAGCAGCCCTGACATCTCCTACGAGCAGTACTTC. Residues: CASSPDISYEQYF.

The V gene is TRBV28, the J gene TRBJ2-5; 9 bases align to TRBD1. CDR3 length: 14 amino acids. V was clipped by 6 bases and J by 5 bases; unmatched bases: 7. The V gene's germline CDR1 is MDHEN and CDR2 SYDVKM. The CDR3 DNA reads as TGTGCCAGCAGGACGGGACAGGGAGTGGAGACCCAGTACTTC. Translation gives CASRTGQGVETQYF. Based on the CDR3 plus reference TRBV28 and TRBJ2-5, the full variable domain is DVKVTQSSRYLVKRTGEKVFLECVQDMDHENMFWYRQDPGLGLRLIYFSYDVKMKEKGDIPEGYSVSREKKERFSLILESASTNQTSMYLCASRTGQGVETQYFGPGTRLLVL.

The chain combines TRBV10-3 with TRBJ2-1, with TRBD2 matching 7 bases. V shed 2 bases and J 4 bases; nucleotides not matched to a gene: 2. The germline V gene has CDR1 ENHRY and CDR2 SYGVKD. The CDR3 spans 14 residues. This CDR3 reads CAISEPSGYNEQFF. The CDR3, as DNA: TGTGCCATCAGTGAGCCTAGCGGATACAATGAGCAGTTCTTC.

The chain has TRBV18 and TRBJ1-3; D might be TRBD1 (6 bases). This CDR3 comprises 16 residues. Germline V gene data show CDR1 as KGHSH and CDR2 as LQKENI. Trimming shortened V by 6 bases and J by 8 bases, and 23 bases separated the two germline ends. The CDR3 spells CASSRTGLLWNDTIYF. The DNA for the CDR3 is TGTGCCAGCTCCCGAACAGGGCTCCTCTGGAATGACACCATATATTTT.

V and J are TRBV27 and TRBJ2-1; TRBD1 is a possible D gene (6 bases). Germline V gene data show CDR1 as MNHEY and CDR2 as SMNVEV (reference sequence). The CDR3 length is 14 residues. V was clipped by 3 bases and J by 8 bases, with 14 bases between them. The CDR3 reads CASSFVQQGYEQFF. The CDR3 bases are TGTGCCAGCAGTTTTGTCCAGCAGGGGTATGAGCAGTTCTTC.

The chain uses TRBV7-9 and TRBJ1-2, with a tentative D call TRBD1 (6 bases). Trimming pared 7 bases from V and 8 bases from J, leaving 20 bases between. Germline CDR1 is SEHNR and CDR2 is FQNEAQ (reference sequence). CDR3 length: 14 amino acids. The CDR3 sequence is CASTRMVGATGYTF. The CDR3 DNA is TGTGCCAGCACCCGTATGGTGGGGGCTACAGGCTACACCTTC.

This chain uses TRBV28 with TRBJ1-2; 12 bases map to TRBD1. From germline, CDR1 is MDHEN and CDR2 SYDVKM. The trim removed 4 bases at V and 4 bases at J, leaving 1 base unmatched. The CDR3 contains 14 residues. The CDR3 bases are TGTGCCAGCAGTTCGGGACAGGGGGCCTATGGCTACACCTTC. The encoded protein is CASSSGQGAYGYTF.